The 29 T cell receptor beta chains below all came from one sample that was sequenced in a study of CD8 T cells in Susac syndrome. RNA in amounts of about 0.5 to 1 ug was reverse transcribed with random hexamers. One entry per CDR3 protein, called by TCRdb with MiXCR from the immunoSEQ multiplex PCR reads. The repertoire holds 200,000 to 250,000 distinct CDR3 sequences, with about 90% as singletons. Material for sequencing was CD8+ T cells from PBMCs. These receptors originate from a human donor with multiple sclerosis.

This chain connects TRBV7-8 to TRBJ2-5; D may be TRBD1 (5 bases). Germline assignment: CDR1 SGHVS and CDR2 FQNEAQ. The ends were cut back, 5 bases at V and 2 bases at J, with 12 bases in the middle. This CDR3 is 14 amino acids long. The CDR3 DNA sequence: TGTGCCAGCAGCCCTCAGGGATTTCAAGAGACCCAGTACTTC. It codes for CASSPQGFQETQYF.

This chain joins TRBV10-3 and TRBJ2-7, with D possibly being TRBD1 (5 bases). Deletions cut 2 bases from V and 1 base from J, with 9 bases between. CDR3 length: 14 residues. CDR1 and CDR2 from the germline V gene are ENHRY and SYGVKD. The CDR3 sequence is CAISEIDSSYEQYF. Here the CDR3 DNA reads TGTGCCATCAGTGAGATAGACAGTTCCTACGAGCAGTACTTC.

The genes are TRBV27 and TRBJ2-7; 9 positions match TRBD1. The germline V gene has CDR1 MNHEY and CDR2 SMNVEV (reference sequence). The CDR3 runs 15 residues. Trimming took 5 bases from V and 6 from J; bases not matched to a gene: 11. CDR3 region: CASSQDHRGLPEQYF. CDR3 bases: TGTGCCAGCAGTCAGGACCACAGGGGGCTTCCCGAGCAGTACTTC.

The V and J genes are TRBV30 and TRBJ1-1; D might be TRBD1 (5 bases). Germline CDR1 reads GTSNPN; CDR2 reads SVGIG (reference sequence). The CDR3 consists of 13 residues. The ends were cut back, 7 bases at V and 0 bases at J, with 12 bases in the middle. The CDR3 region is CASQGFVNTEAFF. The CDR3, as DNA: TGTGCCTCCCAGGGATTCGTGAACACTGAAGCTTTCTTT. Variable domain in full (rest from reference TRBV30 and TRBJ1-1): SQTIHQWPATLVQPVGSPLSLECTVEGTSNPNLYWYRQAAGRGLQLLFYSVGIGQISSEVPQNLSASRPQDRQFILSSKKLLLSDSGFYLCASQGFVNTEAFFGQGTRLTVV.

This sequence joins TRBV29-1 and TRBJ2-5; 8 bases are shared with TRBD2. Germline V gene lookup returns CDR1 SQVTM and CDR2 ANQGSEA. V was clipped by 1 base and J by 3 bases; unmatched bases: 10. The CDR3 has 16 amino acids. The CDR3 region is CSVEGSLAGSEETQYF. As DNA, the CDR3 is TGCAGCGTTGAAGGATCCCTAGCGGGCTCGGAAGAGACCCAGTACTTC.

V is TRBV27 and J is TRBJ2-1, with a possible D match to TRBD2 (6 bases). The V and J ends lost 4 bases and 8 bases respectively, with 15 bases between them. The CDR3 has 14 amino acids. Per the germline V gene, CDR1 is MNHEY and CDR2 is SMNVEV (reference sequence). The CDR3: CASSSLGGLHEQFF. CDR3 coding DNA: TGTGCCAGCAGTTCGCTCGGGGGACTGCATGAGCAGTTCTTC.

The J gene is TRBJ1-2, the V gene TRBV18; perhaps TRBD1 as D (5 bases). The CDR3 contains 13 residues. The V and J ends lost 4 bases and 7 bases respectively, with 13 bases between them. Germline V lookup: CDR1 KGHSH, CDR2 LQKENI. CDR3: CASSLDSPFGYTF. CDR3 nucleotide sequence: TGTGCCAGCTCACTCGACAGTCCGTTTGGCTACACCTTC. Full variable domain (outside the CDR3, taken from reference TRBV18 and TRBJ1-2): NAGVMQNPRHLVRRRGQEARLRCSPMKGHSHVYWYRQLPEEGLKFMVYLQKENIIDESGMPKERFSAEFPKEGPSILRIQQVVRGDSAAYFCASSLDSPFGYTFGSGTRLTVV.

The V and J genes are TRBV9 and TRBJ1-2, with a possible D match to TRBD1 (5 bases). The length of the CDR3 is 13 residues. Between the trimmed V and J ends, which lost 0 bases and 8 bases, there was a span of 11 bases. The germline CDR1 and CDR2 sequences are SGDLS and YYNGEE. CDR3 amino acids: CASSVDGGLGYTF. The CDR3 region has the DNA TGTGCCAGCAGCGTAGATGGGGGTTTGGGCTACACCTTC.

This sequence joins TRBV7-9 and TRBJ1-2; 8 bases line up with TRBD1. Germline CDR1 is SEHNR and CDR2 is FQNEAQ (reference sequence). CDR3 length: 17 amino acids. V gave up 5 bases and J gave up 4 bases; unmatched junction bases: 15. DNA for the CDR3: TGTGCCAGCAGCGTGATAAGTGGACAGGGCTGGGCCTATGGCTACACCTTC. Protein product: CASSVISGQGWAYGYTF.

This chain connects TRBV6-5 to TRBJ1-2; tentative D call: TRBD1 (5 bases). Germline values: CDR1 MNHEY, CDR2 SVGAGI. The CDR3 loop spans 19 amino acids. V shed 1 base and J shed 7 bases, with 28 bases lying between them. CDR3 protein: CASSYLTLPTRGDGIGYTF. Written as DNA, the CDR3 is TGTGCCAGCAGTTACTTGACCCTCCCCACTCGGGGGGACGGCATTGGCTACACCTTC.

This chain joins TRBV7-9 and TRBJ2-4; 7 bases agree with TRBD1. Per the germline V gene, CDR1 is SEHNR and CDR2 is FQNEAQ (reference sequence). V shed 5 bases and J 9 bases; nucleotides not matched to a gene: 19. The CDR3 runs to 17 residues. DNA of the CDR3: TGTGCCAGCAGCCCCAGCTTGACAGGGCCGGGAATGGGCATTCAGTACTTC. Translating gives CASSPSLTGPGMGIQYF. Supplemented by reference TRBV7-9 and TRBJ2-4, the full variable domain reads DTGVSQNPRHKITKRGQNVTFRCDPISEHNRLYWYRQTLGQGPEFLTYFQNEAQLEKSRLLSDRFSAERPKGSFSTLEIQRTEQGDSAMYLCASSPSLTGPGMGIQYFGAGTRLSVL.

The chain combines TRBV4-2 with TRBJ1-1; D is uncertain. The CDR3 is 13 amino acids. Trimming removed 1 base at V and 4 bases at J, with 7 bases between. The germline V gene encodes CDR1 LGHNA and CDR2 YNFKEQ. CDR3 sequence (DNA): TGTGCCAGCAGCCAAGGTGCGACCACTGAAGCTTTCTTT. It translates to CASSQGATTEAFF.

V and J are TRBV15 and TRBJ1-1; TRBD1 is a possible D gene (6 bases). The CDR3 contains 15 residues. Trimming shortened V by 2 bases and J by 4 bases, and 14 bases separated the two germline ends. The germline V gene encodes CDR1 LNHNV and CDR2 YYDKDF (reference sequence). The CDR3 DNA reads TGTGCCACCAGCAGACTAAAAGGGGGGGGCACTGAAGCTTTCTTT. It encodes CATSRLKGGGTEAFF.

This chain links TRBV19 with TRBJ1-1; D not certain. The CDR3 extends over 13 amino acids. V was clipped by 7 bases and J by 1 base, with 10 bases between them. CDR1 and CDR2 (germline): LNHDA, SQIVND (reference sequence). CDR3 nucleotides: TGTGCCAGTACCCAAAAAGCGAACACTGAAGCTTTCTTT. Amino acid sequence: CASTQKANTEAFF.

This chain links TRBV12-3 or TRBV12-4 with TRBJ2-1; D uncertain. Trimming shortened V by 6 bases and J by 8 bases, and 23 bases separated the two germline ends. The CDR3 loop spans 16 amino acids. The CDR3 region is CASSDIVGLRKDEQFF. Here the CDR3 DNA reads TGTGCCAGCAGCGACATCGTAGGGCTCCGTAAGGATGAGCAGTTCTTC.

The V and J genes are TRBV27 and TRBJ1-3, with D possibly matching TRBD1 (5 bases). The CDR3 runs 15 residues. Germline assignment: CDR1 MNHEY and CDR2 SMNVEV (reference sequence). V lost 5 bases and J 0 bases, leaving 11 bases between the germline ends. The CDR3 coding sequence is TGTGCCAGCAGTCCCGACAGATACTCTGGAAACACCATATATTTT. It specifies CASSPDRYSGNTIYF.

The V call is TRBV29-1, the J call TRBJ2-7; TRBD2 aligns across 7 bases. J gave up 2 bases and V 1 base, and 2 bases lay outside the gene matches. This CDR3 region has 13 residues. Germline assignment: CDR1 SQVTM and CDR2 ANQGSEA. The CDR3 sequence is CSVEGEGPYEQYF. Here the CDR3 DNA reads TGCAGCGTTGAAGGGGAGGGGCCCTACGAGCAGTACTTC.

V is TRBV7-8 and J is TRBJ2-5, with 9 bases that match TRBD2. J was trimmed by 0 bases and V by 4 bases; bases with no gene match: 9. CDR3 size: 17 residues. CDR1 and CDR2 (germline): SGHVS, FQNEAQ. The CDR3 loop reads CASSSELAGAYQETQYF. Written as DNA, the CDR3 is TGTGCCAGCAGCTCCGAGTTAGCGGGGGCCTACCAAGAGACCCAGTACTTC.

The V call is TRBV7-9, the J call TRBJ2-1; no clear D gene. CDR1 SEHNR and CDR2 FQNEAQ come from the germline V gene (reference sequence). This CDR3 comprises 12 residues. V gave up 0 bases and J gave up 14 bases, with 11 bases separating them. Here the CDR3 DNA reads TGTGCCAGCAGCTTAGCGGTAAAGGATAAGTTCTTC. Its protein product is CASSLAVKDKFF.

The gene calls are TRBV27 and TRBJ1-5, with a possible D match to TRBD1 (5 bases). V dropped 5 bases and J dropped 7 bases, with 12 bases sitting between them. Germline V gene data show CDR1 as MNHEY and CDR2 as SMNVEV (reference sequence). The CDR3 has 13 amino acids. The CDR3 loop reads CASSGGVFQPQHF. CDR3 DNA sequence: TGTGCCAGCAGTGGAGGGGTTTTCCAGCCCCAGCATTTT.

V usage is TRBV3-1 and J usage is TRBJ2-2; unclear D gene. Per the germline V gene, CDR1 is LGHDT and CDR2 is YNNKEL (reference sequence). Trimming took off 3 bases at V and 0 bases at J, with 11 bases between the two ends. The CDR3 totals 16 residues. Here the CDR3 reads CASSQEHTPNTGELFF. CDR3 bases: TGTGCCAGCAGCCAGGAACACACACCGAACACCGGGGAGCTGTTTTTT.

CDR3 region: CASSRATNTQYF. The CDR3 DNA sequence: TGTGCCAGCTCCCGGGCGACAAATACGCAGTATTTT. This chain joins TRBV7-9 and TRBJ2-3; unclear D gene. From germline, CDR1 is SEHNR and CDR2 FQNEAQ (reference sequence). This CDR3 has 12 amino acids. Trimming removed 8 bases at V and 7 bases at J, with 13 bases between.

The rearrangement joins TRBV10-3 to TRBJ2-1; no clear D gene. V was trimmed by 3 bases and J by 0 bases, leaving 3 bases between them. This CDR3 is 13 amino acids long. Per the germline V gene, CDR1 is ENHRY and CDR2 is SYGVKD. CDR3 loop: CAISDSSYNEQFF. Written as DNA, the CDR3 is TGTGCCATCAGTGATAGCTCCTACAATGAGCAGTTCTTC.

The chain couples TRBV14 to TRBJ2-2; weak D call: TRBD2 (5 bases). The CDR3 is 14 amino acids. Deletions cut 5 bases from V and 0 bases from J, with 7 bases between. Germline CDR1 SGHDN, CDR2 FVKESK. The CDR3 region is CASSERTNTGELFF. CDR3 sequence (DNA): TGTGCCAGCAGCGAGCGGACGAACACCGGGGAGCTGTTTTTT. Drawing the rest from reference TRBV14 and TRBJ2-2, the complete variable domain is EAGVTQFPSHSVIEKGQTVTLRCDPISGHDNLYWYRRVMGKEIKFLLHFVKESKQDESGMPNNRFLAERTGGTYSTLKVQPAELEDSGVYFCASSERTNTGELFFGEGSRLTVL.

The genes are TRBV5-1 and TRBJ1-1; D gene ambiguous. CDR3 length equals 14 residues. The germline V gene has CDR1 SGHRS and CDR2 YFSETQ. Between the trimmed V and J ends, which lost 0 bases and 5 bases, there was a span of 11 bases. Here the CDR3 DNA reads TGCGCCAGCAGCTTGGTCAACAGCGGAACTGAAGCTTTCTTT. It translates to CASSLVNSGTEAFF.

The chain employs TRBV7-9 and TRBJ2-5; the match to TRBD1 covers 8 bases. The CDR3 runs 15 residues. Germline V lookup: CDR1 SEHNR, CDR2 FQNEAQ (reference sequence). V was pared by 1 base and J by 3 bases, with 4 bases of the junction left unmatched. The CDR3 sequence: CASSLVVTGEETQYF. CDR3 nucleotide sequence: TGTGCCAGCAGCTTAGTGGTGACAGGGGAAGAGACCCAGTACTTC. The full variable domain, its missing parts supplied by reference TRBV7-9 and TRBJ2-5, is DTGVSQNPRHKITKRGQNVTFRCDPISEHNRLYWYRQTLGQGPEFLTYFQNEAQLEKSRLLSDRFSAERPKGSFSTLEIQRTEQGDSAMYLCASSLVVTGEETQYFGPGTRLLVL.

The chain employs TRBV4-3 and TRBJ1-1, with a tentative D call TRBD1 (5 bases). The germline V and J ends were trimmed by 1 base and 6 bases, with 15 bases remaining between them. The CDR3 contains 15 residues. Looked up from germline, CDR1 is LGHNA and CDR2 is YSLEER. The CDR3 protein is CASSQGHAGFAEAFF. CDR3 coding DNA: TGCGCCAGCAGCCAAGGGCACGCAGGGTTCGCTGAAGCTTTCTTT.

The chain employs TRBV7-9 and TRBJ2-1; D uncertain. Trimming shortened V by 5 bases and J by 7 bases, and 9 bases separated the two germline ends. This CDR3 spans 12 amino acids. Per the germline V gene, CDR1 is SEHNR and CDR2 is FQNEAQ (reference sequence). The CDR3 bases are TGTGCCAGCAGCCACCCTATGAATGAGCAGTTCTTC. It yields the protein CASSHPMNEQFF.

V and J are TRBV4-1 and TRBJ2-7, with 7 bases fitting TRBD2. From germline, CDR1 is MGHRA and CDR2 YSYEKL. The length of the CDR3 is 14 residues. Germline trimming cut 3 bases from V and 6 bases from J; bases unmatched to any gene: 8. Written as DNA, the CDR3 is TGCGCCAGCAGCCACCAGGGCGGGAGAAGCGAGCAGTACTTC. This sequence encodes CASSHQGGRSEQYF.